One and the same sample provided the 30 T cell receptor beta chains below, sequenced in a study of identical twins. TCRdb re-called the 5' RACE reads with MiXCR, one entry per CDR3 protein. This sample has hundreds of thousands of distinct CDR3 sequences, with 18% found just once. These sequences were also reported in another study, on T cells expressing NK-cell markers.

The sequencing input was PBMCs. These receptors originate from a woman aged 18 to 35 in good health.

This clonotype was observed at least ten times. J is TRBJ2-4 and V is TRBV12-3 or TRBV12-4, with D uncertain. This CDR3 contains 12 residues. V shed 2 bases and J shed 4 bases, with 3 bases lying between them. CDR3 region: CASSLRKNIQYF. The CDR3 region has the DNA TGTGCCAGCAGTTTAAGGAAAAACATTCAGTACTTC.

The chain recombines TRBV6-1 with TRBJ2-4; D is perhaps TRBD2 (5 bases). The CDR3 length is 17 residues. Per germline, CDR1 MNHNS and CDR2 SASEGT. The ends were cut back, 3 bases at V and 2 bases at J, with 17 bases in the middle. CDR3 region: CASSDVWRSGTKNIQYF. The CDR3 DNA sequence: TGTGCCAGCAGTGACGTGTGGCGGTCGGGGACCAAAAACATTCAGTACTTC.

The chain recombines TRBV9 with TRBJ1-5; a weak D match, TRBD1 (5 bases). This CDR3 region has 15 residues. Deletions cut 0 bases from V and 5 bases from J, with 12 bases between. From germline, CDR1 is SGDLS and CDR2 YYNGEE. The CDR3 bases are TGTGCCAGCAGCGTAGGGCGGGGGTCTGATCAGCCCCAGCATTTT. Translated, it gives CASSVGRGSDQPQHF.

This clonotype was seen only a few times. J is TRBJ2-1 and V is TRBV27, with D perhaps matching TRBD2 (5 bases). This CDR3 contains 14 residues. Trimming left V 6 bases short and J 8 bases short, with 17 bases between. The V gene's germline CDR1 is MNHEY and CDR2 SMNVEV (reference sequence). In nucleotides, the CDR3 is TGTGCCAGCAGAAATCCGAGGGAGAGGTATGAGCAGTTCTTC. As protein: CASRNPRERYEQFF.

The CDR3 nucleotides are TGTGCCAGCAGTTTCGGCCCCGGGGCCAAAAACATTCAGTACTTC. This codes for CASSFGPGAKNIQYF. The J gene is TRBJ2-4, the V gene TRBV12-3 or TRBV12-4, with unresolved D. The CDR3 extends over 15 amino acids. V lost 3 bases and J 1 base, leaving 10 bases between the germline ends.

The chain has TRBV5-1 and TRBJ1-2; no reliable D call. The germline CDR1 and CDR2 sequences are SGHRS and YFSETQ. Between the trimmed V and J ends, which lost 1 base and 4 bases, there was a span of 11 bases. CDR3 length: 14 residues. In DNA, the CDR3 is TGCGCCAGCAGCTTGCTTCTAGTAGGCTATGGCTACACCTTC. The encoded protein is CASSLLLVGYGYTF.

The chain employs TRBV11-3 and TRBJ2-7, with D possibly matching TRBD1 (6 bases). The CDR3 contains 15 residues. CDR1 and CDR2 from the germline V gene are SGHNT and YENEEA. Trimming left V 5 bases short and J 1 base short, with 15 bases between. The CDR3 here is CASSGPGTLSYEQYF. CDR3 nucleotides: TGTGCCAGCAGCGGGCCCGGGACACTATCCTACGAGCAGTACTTC.

The chain recombines TRBV11-3 with TRBJ2-2, with a possible D match to TRBD2 (6 bases). CDR1 and CDR2 from the germline V gene are SGHNT and YENEEA. The CDR3 is made up of 14 amino acids. The V gene lost 4 bases and the J gene lost 8 bases, with 14 bases spanning the gap. CDR3 region: CASSWRGGSGELFF. In DNA, the CDR3 is TGTGCCAGCAGCTGGAGGGGAGGTTCAGGGGAGCTGTTTTTT.

The chain couples TRBV6-5 to TRBJ1-1, with TRBD1 as a possible D gene (5 bases). V lost 3 bases and J 10 bases, leaving 15 bases between the germline ends. Germline-derived CDR1 and CDR2 are MNHEY and SVGAGI. The CDR3 runs 13 residues. The CDR3, as DNA: TGTGCCAGCAGTTATACTGGGGCGGTAGGAGCTTTCTTT. Translated: CASSYTGAVGAFF.

Many counts were recorded for this clonotype. The CDR3 coding sequence is TGTGCCAGCAGCTACAGGGGGCAAGAGACCCAGTACTTC. Translating it yields CASSYRGQETQYF. The chain combines TRBV27 with TRBJ2-5, with TRBD1 matching over 8 bases. Trimming at V came to 6 bases and at J to 2 bases, leaving 2 bases not matched to a gene. Germline V gives CDR1 MNHEY, CDR2 SMNVEV (reference sequence). The length of the CDR3 is 13 residues.

The chain links TRBV5-6 to TRBJ2-5; TRBD1 agrees at 8 bases. Germline V gives CDR1 SGHDT, CDR2 YYEEEE. After removal of 4 bases from V and 2 bases from J, the junction contained 7 bases not matched to a gene. There are 15 residues in the CDR3. DNA of the CDR3: TGTGCCAGCAGCAGTCTGGGACAGGCACAAGAGACCCAGTACTTC. Its translation: CASSSLGQAQETQYF. The entire variable domain, with the rest obtained from reference TRBV5-6 and TRBJ2-5, is as follows: DAGVTQSPTHLIKTRGQQVTLRCSPKSGHDTVSWYQQALGQGPQFIFQYYEEEERQRGNFPDRFSGHQFPNYSSELNVNALLLGDSALYLCASSSLGQAQETQYFGPGTRLLVL.

This clonotype appeared many times. This chain uses TRBV6-2 or TRBV6-3 with TRBJ2-7; the match to TRBD2 covers 9 bases. V gave up 7 bases and J gave up 2 bases; unmatched junction bases: 6. The CDR3 sequence is 14 residues long. Germline values: CDR1 MNHEY, CDR2 SVGEGT. Written as DNA, the CDR3 is TGTGCCAGCATTCTAGCGGGATCAACCTACGAGCAGTACTTC. Protein product: CASILAGSTYEQYF.

In its sample, this clonotype was seen a few times. The chain links TRBV9 to TRBJ1-1; D remains ambiguous. The CDR3 totals 13 residues. Germline CDR1 reads SGDLS; CDR2 reads YYNGEE. Trimming removed 1 base from V and 3 bases from J, with 7 bases in between. This CDR3 is CASSVFGDTEAFF. The CDR3 bases are TGTGCCAGCAGCGTATTTGGAGACACTGAAGCTTTCTTT.

This clonotype came up a few times. In nucleotides, the CDR3 is TGTGCCAGCAGTTTATCTCCAGGACAGGGAGAGACCCAGTACTTC. The encoded protein is CASSLSPGQGETQYF. The rearrangement links TRBV27 to TRBJ2-5; the match to TRBD1 covers 8 bases. The CDR3 consists of 15 residues. With V trimmed by 0 bases and J by 4 bases, 4 bases remained unmatched. The germline V gene encodes CDR1 MNHEY and CDR2 SMNVEV (reference sequence).

The sample holds a few counts of this clonotype. This chain connects TRBV9 to TRBJ2-7; D remains unclear. Per germline, CDR1 SGDLS and CDR2 YYNGEE. Trimming removed 0 bases at V and 2 bases at J, with 9 bases between. The CDR3 has 14 residues. CDR3 bases: TGTGCCAGCAGCGTAGCGACTGCTACCTACGAGCAGTACTTC. It codes for CASSVATATYEQYF.

The rearrangement uses TRBV11-2 and TRBJ2-1; D remains unclear. The CDR3 contains 12 residues. V dropped 6 bases and J dropped 12 bases, with 15 bases sitting between them. CDR1 and CDR2 from the germline V gene are SGHAT and FQNNGV. Here the CDR3 reads CASRSIPVGQFF. CDR3 coding DNA: TGTGCCAGCAGGTCAATTCCGGTAGGGCAGTTCTTC. Together with reference TRBV11-2 and TRBJ2-1, the CDR3 gives the full variable domain: EAGVAQSPRYKIIEKRQSVAFWCNPISGHATLYWYQQILGQGPKLLIQFQNNGVVDDSQLPKDRFSAERLKGVDSTLKIQPAKLEDSAVYLCASRSIPVGQFFGPGTRLTVL.

The V and J genes are TRBV5-1 and TRBJ2-7; D not resolved. The CDR3 is 14 residues long. Trimming removed 0 bases at V and 6 bases at J, with 13 bases between. Germline V gene lookup returns CDR1 SGHRS and CDR2 YFSETQ. This CDR3 is CASSLVPGQIEQYF. CDR3 nucleotides: TGCGCCAGCAGCTTGGTTCCAGGTCAAATCGAGCAGTACTTC.

V usage is TRBV9 and J usage is TRBJ2-1; the match to TRBD2 covers 8 bases. Germline V CDR1 and CDR2: SGDLS, YYNGEE. The CDR3 is 16 residues long. The J segment lost 5 bases and the V segment lost 3 bases, leaving 10 bases of the junction unmatched. The CDR3 is CASSDAPAGVDNEQFF. CDR3 nucleotides: TGTGCCAGCAGCGACGCCCCAGCGGGAGTAGACAATGAGCAGTTCTTC.

This clonotype has more than one count but fewer than ten. The J gene is TRBJ2-4, the V gene TRBV10-3, with D perhaps assigned TRBD1 or TRBD2 (5 bases each). The CDR3 spans 16 residues. The germline CDR1 and CDR2 sequences are ENHRY and SYGVKD. Trimming took 0 bases from V and 0 from J, leaving 9 bases between them. DNA of the CDR3: TGTGCCATCAGTGAGTCTGAGGGGACAGCCAAAAACATTCAGTACTTC. It is translated as CAISESEGTAKNIQYF.

This sequence joins TRBV5-1 and TRBJ1-1; D ambiguous. Trimming pared 4 bases from V and 1 base from J, leaving 17 bases between. Per the germline V gene, CDR1 is SGHRS and CDR2 is YFSETQ. The CDR3 spans 16 residues. The CDR3 region has the DNA TGCGCCAGCAGCCTTTATAGGCCGAATGCGAACACTGAAGCTTTCTTT. Protein product: CASSLYRPNANTEAFF. Full variable domain (missing parts from reference TRBV5-1 and TRBJ1-1): KAGVTQTPRYLIKTRGQQVTLSCSPISGHRSVSWYQQTPGQGLQFLFEYFSETQRNKGNFPGRFSGRQFSNSRSEMNVSTLELGDSALYLCASSLYRPNANTEAFFGQGTRLTVV.

This clonotype was observed a handful of times. The chain recombines TRBV6-5 with TRBJ1-2, with D unclear. V gave up 3 bases and J gave up 3 bases, with 11 bases separating them. Germline V gene data show CDR1 as MNHEY and CDR2 as SVGAGI. The CDR3 sequence is 14 residues long. The CDR3 nucleotides are TGTGCCAGCAGTTATAGGTTACAGTACTATGGCTACACCTTC. It is translated as CASSYRLQYYGYTF.

This clonotype came up a few times. V gene TRBV6-5 combines with J gene TRBJ2-5, with D perhaps TRBD2 (6 bases). Germline CDR1 MNHEY, CDR2 SVGAGI. The V end was cut by 5 bases, the J end by 1 base, with 14 bases between. CDR3 length: 15 amino acids. The DNA of the CDR3 is TGTGCCAGCAGTCACCCAATGACTAGCCAAGAGACCCAGTACTTC. The encoded protein is CASSHPMTSQETQYF.

This clonotype was observed at least ten times. The rearrangement joins TRBV20-1 to TRBJ2-1; 9 bases align to TRBD2. Germline trimming cut 3 bases from V and 1 base from J; bases unmatched to any gene: 10. The CDR3 is made up of 17 amino acids. Germline V gene sequence: CDR1 DFQATT, CDR2 SNEGSKA (reference sequence). The CDR3 region is CSARGTSSLQSYNEQFF. DNA of the CDR3: TGCAGTGCTAGGGGGACTAGCTCCCTCCAGTCCTACAATGAGCAGTTCTTC.

This clonotype was observed a handful of times. An end of the junction differs from the germline gene, which may be a read error. The V and J genes are TRBV12-3 or TRBV12-4 and TRBJ1-1; no definite D call. This CDR3 has 12 residues. This CDR3 is CASTLTNSPNQF. CDR3 nucleotides: TGTGCCAGCACTTTGACAAACTCCCCCAACCAGTTT.

There are a few counts of this clonotype. This chain links TRBV7-9 with TRBJ1-4; 9 bases are shared with TRBD1. V shed 5 bases, J shed 8 bases, and the junction held 9 bases outside the gene matches. The CDR3 has 15 residues. Germline V gene lookup returns CDR1 SEHNR and CDR2 FQNEAQ (reference sequence). CDR3 in DNA: TGTGCCAGCAGCCCAGGACAGGGGAGGGACGAAAAACTGTTTTTT. As protein: CASSPGQGRDEKLFF.

Only one count was recorded for this clonotype. The chain is built from TRBV12-3 or TRBV12-4 and TRBJ2-1; D possibly corresponds to TRBD1 (5 bases). There are 11 residues in the CDR3. Trimming removed 8 bases at V and 7 bases at J, with 9 bases between. Written as DNA, the CDR3 is TGTGCCAGCGAAGCAGGGAATGAGCAGTTCTTC. Translated, it gives CASEAGNEQFF.

The rearrangement uses TRBV5-5 and TRBJ2-1, with 12 bases lining up with TRBD2. V dropped 1 base and J dropped 4; count of bases not matched to a gene: 6. CDR1 is SGHKS, CDR2 YYEKEE, per germline (reference sequence). The CDR3 consists of 17 residues. DNA for the CDR3: TGTGCCAGCAGCTTGCGACTAGCGGGAGCTTCTTACAATGAGCAGTTCTTC. Protein product: CASSLRLAGASYNEQFF.

The rearrangement joins TRBV20-1 to TRBJ2-1; D may be TRBD1 or TRBD2 (7 bases each). In germline, CDR1 is DFQATT, CDR2 SNEGSKA (reference sequence). The CDR3 length is 16 residues. V was cut by 3 bases and J by 1 base, with 16 bases left in between. The CDR3 spells CSASKGAGESYNEQFF. The CDR3 DNA reads TGCAGTGCTAGTAAGGGGGCGGGAGAGTCCTACAATGAGCAGTTCTTC.

This clonotype was detected once. Written as DNA, the CDR3 is TGCGCCAGCAGCCCAGGGGTTTACGTTCGGACTAGCTTCTCCTACGAGCAGTACTTC. Protein sequence: CASSPGVYVRTSFSYEQYF. The chain combines TRBV5-1 with TRBJ2-7; TRBD2 matches 8 bases. With 4 bases clipped from V and 0 bases from J, the junction kept 18 bases outside the gene matches. The CDR3 covers 19 residues. CDR1 and CDR2 from the germline V gene are SGHRS and YFSETQ.

This clonotype was seen a few times. The rearrangement joins TRBV12-3 or TRBV12-4 to TRBJ1-4, with D possibly TRBD1 on 5 matching bases. The CDR3 covers 14 residues. Trimming left V 2 bases short and J 4 bases short, with 8 bases between. CDR3 sequence reads: CASSLRGINEKLFF. The DNA of the CDR3 is TGTGCCAGCAGTTTAAGGGGAATTAATGAAAAACTGTTTTTT.